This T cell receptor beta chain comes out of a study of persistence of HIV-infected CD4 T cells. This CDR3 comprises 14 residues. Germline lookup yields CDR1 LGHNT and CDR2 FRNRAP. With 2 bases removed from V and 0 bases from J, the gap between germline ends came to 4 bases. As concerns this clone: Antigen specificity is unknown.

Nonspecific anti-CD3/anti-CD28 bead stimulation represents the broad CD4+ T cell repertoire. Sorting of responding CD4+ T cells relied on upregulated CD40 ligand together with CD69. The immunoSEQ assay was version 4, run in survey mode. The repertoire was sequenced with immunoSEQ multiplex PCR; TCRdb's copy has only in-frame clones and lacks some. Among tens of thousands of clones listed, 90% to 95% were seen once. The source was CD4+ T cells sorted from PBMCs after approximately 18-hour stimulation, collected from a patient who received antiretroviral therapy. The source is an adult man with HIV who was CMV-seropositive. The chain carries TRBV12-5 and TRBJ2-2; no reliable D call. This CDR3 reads CASGLPPNTGELFF. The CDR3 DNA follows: TGTGCTAGTGGTTTGCCCCCGAACACCGGGGAGCTGTTTTTT.